This TCR beta chain was sequenced in a study of T cell responses to AZD1222 COVID-19 vaccine. This clone has a single count. One junction end does not reproduce the germline sequence, and a read error may be involved. CDR1 and CDR2 from the germline V gene are MDHEN and SYDVKM. This CDR3 comprises 12 residues. Sequencing was performed with immunoSEQ multiplex PCR; in TCRdb, only in-frame clones are kept and a portion is missing. The sample yields over 150,000 clones, roughly 90% seen once. The chain links TRBV28 to TRBJ1-2, with D possibly TRBD1 on 5 matching bases. The starting material was peripheral blood, obtained on day 0 of AZD1222 vaccination. This TCR was recovered from an adult in good health. This CDR3 reads CASSSRLQAQPF. In nucleotides, the CDR3 is TGTGCCAGCAGTTCCCGTTTACAGGCACAACCCTTC.